This TCR beta chain was observed in a study of T cell clonality in common variable immunodeficiency. This clone was seen ten or more times. The read halts 3 residues ahead of the CDR3 end, with the missing end drawn from the germline J gene. Some clones are missing from TCRdb's copy, which holds only in-frame ones; the method was immunoSEQ multiplex PCR. This sample carries 40,000 to 45,000 clones, none of them present only once. Trimming removed 5 bases from V and 2 bases from J; junction bases left unmatched: 14. The CDR3 totals 18 residues. The sequence was collected from a person aged 18-70 years in good health. The V gene is TRBV12-3 or TRBV12-4, the J gene TRBJ2-3; 9 positions agree with TRBD2. Source material: peripheral blood mononuclear cells. CDR3 amino acids: CASSNTVLAGLNTDTQYF. The covered CDR3 bases are TGTGCCAGCAGTAATACCGTTCTAGCGGGACTAAACACAGATACG.